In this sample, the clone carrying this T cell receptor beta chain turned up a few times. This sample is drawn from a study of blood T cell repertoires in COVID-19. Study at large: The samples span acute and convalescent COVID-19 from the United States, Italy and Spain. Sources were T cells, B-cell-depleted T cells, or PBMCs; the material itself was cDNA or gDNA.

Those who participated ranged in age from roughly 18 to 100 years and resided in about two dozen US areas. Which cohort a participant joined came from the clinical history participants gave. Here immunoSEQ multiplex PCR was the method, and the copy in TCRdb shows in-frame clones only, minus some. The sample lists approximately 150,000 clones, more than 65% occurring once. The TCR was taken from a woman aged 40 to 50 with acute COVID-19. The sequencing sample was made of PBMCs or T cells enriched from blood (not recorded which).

The CDR3 sequence: CASAGTGKETQYF. CDR3 nucleotide sequence: TGTGCCAGCGCCGGGACAGGGAAAGAGACCCAGTACTTC. This rearrangement joins TRBV19 to TRBJ2-5, with 9 bases lining up with TRBD1. Germline trimming cut 9 bases from V and 3 bases from J; bases unmatched to any gene: 5. The CDR3 spans 13 residues. Germline V gene lookup returns CDR1 LNHDA and CDR2 SQIVND (reference sequence).